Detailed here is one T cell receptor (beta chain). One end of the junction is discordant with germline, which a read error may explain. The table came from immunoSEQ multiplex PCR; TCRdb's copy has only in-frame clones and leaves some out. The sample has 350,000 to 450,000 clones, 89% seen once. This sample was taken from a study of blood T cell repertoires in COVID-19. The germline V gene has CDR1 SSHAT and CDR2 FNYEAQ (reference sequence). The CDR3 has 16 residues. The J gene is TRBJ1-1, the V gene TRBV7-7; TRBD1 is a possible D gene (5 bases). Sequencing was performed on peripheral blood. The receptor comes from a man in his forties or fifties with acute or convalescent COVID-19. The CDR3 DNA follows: TGTGCTAGCAGCTTAGTGGGGTGGGCCAGGGCCACTGAAGCTTTCTTT. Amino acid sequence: CASSLVGWARATEAFF.